The 17 T cell receptor beta chains given below trace back to one sample, sequenced in a study of blood T cell repertoires in COVID-19. This table comes from immunoSEQ multiplex PCR, and its TCRdb copy is limited to in-frame clones, with some not included. The data hold around 370,000 clones, with 85% to 90% observed a single time. Sequenced: PBMCs or T cells enriched from blood (not recorded which). These TCRs come from a woman aged 18-35 years who had recovered from COVID-19.

The CDR3 loop is CASSPRQTHQPQHF. The CDR3 DNA reads as TGTGCCAGCAGCCCTAGACAGACTCATCAGCCCCAGCATTTT. V is TRBV3-1 (or the pseudogene TRBV3-2) and J is TRBJ1-5; the D gene is possibly TRBD1 (5 bases). The V and J ends lost 4 bases and 5 bases respectively, with 12 bases between them. The V gene's germline CDR1 is LGHDT and CDR2 YNNKEL (reference sequence). This CDR3 region has 14 residues.

V usage is TRBV5-6 and J usage is TRBJ2-3, with 11 positions matching TRBD2. With 0 bases clipped from V and 5 bases from J, the junction kept 5 bases outside the gene matches. CDR3 length: 16 residues. From germline, CDR1 is SGHDT and CDR2 YYEEEE. CDR3 nucleotides: TGTGCCAGCAGCTTGGGAGCTAGCGGGGGGATAGATACGCAGTATTTT. Translated, it gives CASSLGASGGIDTQYF.

V and J are TRBV7-9 and TRBJ2-2; TRBD2 agrees at 8 bases. With V trimmed by 0 bases and J by 1 base, 1 base remained unmatched. The germline V gene encodes CDR1 SEHNR and CDR2 FQNEAQ (reference sequence). The CDR3 runs to 16 residues. CDR3 protein: CASSLAAGGNTGELFF. The CDR3 nucleotides read TGTGCCAGCAGCTTAGCCGCGGGGGGGAACACCGGGGAGCTGTTTTTT.

The chain combines TRBV5-6 with TRBJ1-1; D not resolved. The CDR3 runs to 14 residues. V lost 4 bases and J lost 1, with 11 bases in between. Germline-derived CDR1 and CDR2 are SGHDT and YYEEEE. The CDR3 sequence: CASSPQTGNTEAFF. CDR3 nucleotides: TGTGCCAGCAGCCCGCAGACGGGGAACACTGAAGCTTTCTTT.

This clone was observed once. The gene calls are TRBV3-1 (or the pseudogene TRBV3-2) and TRBJ2-7; D gene unclear. The ends were cut back, 1 base at V and 7 bases at J, with 11 bases in the middle. Looked up from germline, CDR1 is LGHDT and CDR2 is YNNKEL (reference sequence). The CDR3 covers 13 residues. The chain's CDR3 is CASSQGLPSEQYF. The CDR3 DNA reads as TGTGCCAGCAGCCAAGGGCTCCCCAGTGAGCAGTACTTC.

The chain carries TRBV4-1 and TRBJ2-3; 8 bases match TRBD1. CDR1 and CDR2 (germline): MGHRA, YSYEKL. CDR3 length: 15 residues. Trimming at V came to 5 bases and at J to 0 bases, leaving 4 bases not matched to a gene. CDR3 sequence: CASSDRGASTDTQYF. The CDR3 DNA follows: TGCGCCAGCAGCGACAGGGGAGCTAGCACAGATACGCAGTATTTT.

V is TRBV2 and J is TRBJ2-3, with 8 bases fitting TRBD2. CDR1 is SNHLY, CDR2 FYNNEI, per germline. The V and J ends lost 2 bases and 1 base, in that order; junction bases with no gene match: 5. There are 16 residues in the CDR3. CDR3 region: CASSERASGRTDTQYF. As DNA, the CDR3 is TGTGCCAGCAGTGAAAGGGCTAGCGGGCGCACAGATACGCAGTATTTT.

This chain uses TRBV15 with TRBJ2-5; possible D gene TRBD1, 6 bases. V dropped 1 base and J dropped 3 bases, with 9 bases sitting between them. The V gene's germline CDR1 is LNHNV and CDR2 YYDKDF (reference sequence). This CDR3 is 14 amino acids long. DNA for the CDR3: TGTGCCACCAGCAGAGGGACAGAAGAAGAGACCCAGTACTTC. This encodes CATSRGTEEETQYF. Full variable domain (remainder filled in from reference TRBV15 and TRBJ2-5): DAMVIQNPRYQVTQFGKPVTLSCSQTLNHNVMYWYQQKSSQAPKLLFHYYDKDFNNEADTPDNFQSRRPNTSFCFLDIRSPGLGDTAMYLCATSRGTEEETQYFGPGTRLLVL.

The chain employs TRBV5-1 and TRBJ1-1, with TRBD1 matching over 11 bases. The germline V gene encodes CDR1 SGHRS and CDR2 YFSETQ. The CDR3 is made up of 15 amino acids. The junction had 8 bases not matched to a gene; V was cut back by 4 bases and J by 6 bases. The CDR3 reads CASSPWTGGASEAFF. The CDR3 region has the DNA TGCGCCAGCAGCCCTTGGACAGGGGGCGCATCTGAAGCTTTCTTT.

The chain recombines TRBV4-2 with TRBJ2-7; the match to TRBD1 covers 7 bases. CDR3 size: 15 residues. Germline lookup yields CDR1 LGHNA and CDR2 YNFKEQ. With 0 bases clipped from V and 4 bases from J, the junction kept 6 bases outside the gene matches. The CDR3 is CASSQDRQGSYEQYF. The CDR3 DNA follows: TGTGCCAGCAGCCAAGACCGACAGGGCTCGTACGAGCAGTACTTC.

The V and J genes are TRBV7-2 and TRBJ1-5; 9 nucleotides agree with TRBD1. The trim removed 1 base at V and 7 bases at J, leaving 2 bases unmatched. Germline-derived CDR1 and CDR2 are SGHTA and FQGNSA. This CDR3 contains 14 residues. Here the CDR3 DNA reads TGTGCCAGCAGCTTAGGGACAGGGGTCCAGCCCCAGCATTTT. It translates to CASSLGTGVQPQHF.

The V gene is TRBV30, the J gene TRBJ1-2; maybe TRBD1 (6 bases). The CDR3 is 13 amino acids. Deletions cut 4 bases from V and 4 bases from J, with 13 bases between. Per germline, CDR1 GTSNPN and CDR2 SVGIG (reference sequence). CDR3 region: CAWMPGHPYGYTF. As DNA, the CDR3 is TGTGCCTGGATGCCGGGACACCCCTATGGCTACACCTTC.

The chain uses TRBV4-1 and TRBJ1-6; D is ambiguous. With 5 bases removed from V and 0 bases from J, the gap between germline ends came to 17 bases. The CDR3 has 18 amino acids. Germline-derived CDR1 and CDR2 are MGHRA and YSYEKL. The CDR3 region is CASSSREVRVSYNSPLHF. CDR3 bases: TGCGCCAGCAGCAGCCGGGAAGTAAGAGTCTCCTATAATTCACCCCTCCACTTT.

The chain combines TRBV5-4 with TRBJ1-1, with TRBD1 matching 7 bases. The CDR3 sequence is 17 residues long. The V gene's germline CDR1 is SGHNT and CDR2 YYREEE (reference sequence). With 0 bases clipped from V and 1 base from J, the junction kept 9 bases outside the gene matches. The CDR3 spells CASSLDETGRRNTEAFF. The CDR3 bases are TGTGCCAGCAGCTTGGATGAGACAGGGAGAAGGAACACTGAAGCTTTCTTT.

This clone was seen once. The CDR3 sequence: CASSRTSGEYNEQFF. DNA for the CDR3: TGTGCCAGCAGCAGGACTAGCGGAGAATACAATGAGCAGTTCTTC. The J gene is TRBJ2-1, the V gene TRBV3-1 (or the pseudogene TRBV3-2); 10 bases agree with TRBD2. The length of the CDR3 is 15 residues. Trimming removed 5 bases from V and 4 bases from J; junction bases left unmatched: 5. CDR1 and CDR2 from the germline V gene are LGHDT and YNNKEL (reference sequence).

This chain connects TRBV7-2 to TRBJ1-5, with D possibly being TRBD1 (6 bases). CDR3 length: 15 amino acids. Trimming cost V 1 base and J 7 bases, with 14 bases left between them. CDR1 and CDR2 from the germline V gene are SGHTA and FQGNSA. This CDR3 is CASSLGLEGGQPQHF. CDR3 in DNA: TGTGCCAGCAGCTTAGGATTAGAGGGGGGGCAGCCCCAGCATTTT.

The rearrangement links TRBV28 to TRBJ2-2, with TRBD1 identical over 7 bases. V trimming: 8 bases; J trimming: 0 bases; junction bases outside the gene matches: 3. Germline CDR1 is MDHEN and CDR2 is SYDVKM. The CDR3 has 14 residues. CDR3 bases: TGTGCCAGCGTGGGACAGCCGAACACCGGGGAGCTGTTTTTT. Its translation: CASVGQPNTGELFF. The whole variable domain, remainder taken from reference TRBV28 and TRBJ2-2, is DVKVTQSSRYLVKRTGEKVFLECVQDMDHENMFWYRQDPGLGLRLIYFSYDVKMKEKGDIPEGYSVSREKKERFSLILESASTNQTSMYLCASVGQPNTGELFFGEGSRLTVL.